This TCR beta chain was profiled in a study of technical replicates of blood from a few donors. This clone was counted once. The CDR3 covers 14 residues. CDR1 is LNHNV and CDR2 is YYDKDF in the germline V gene (reference sequence). J was trimmed by 5 bases and V by 1 base; bases with no gene match: 3. Libraries were prepared by immunoSEQ multiplex PCR; TCRdb keeps only in-frame clonotypes and omits some of them. The repertoire holds about 83,000 clones, with approximately 92% as singletons. The specimen sequenced was T cells isolated from PBMCs. This clonotype was obtained from a human donor in good health. J is TRBJ2-7 and V is TRBV15; TRBD1 agrees at 9 bases. The CDR3 region has the DNA TGTGCCACCAGCAGAGCCCGGACAGGGGACGAGCAGTACTTC. Its protein is CATSRARTGDEQYF.